This T cell receptor beta chain was sequenced in a study of blood T cell repertoires in COVID-19. Study details: Collection of acute and convalescent COVID-19 samples took place in the United States, Italy and Spain. PBMCs, B-cell-depleted T cells, or T cells were the source of the cDNA or gDNA that made up the material.

Per the authors' pipeline: Estimated nucleated cell counts came from reference gene primer amplification. Sequencing used immunoSEQ multiplex PCR; TCRdb keeps in-frame clones, though not all of them. V and J calls and clone size are those listed in that table; D and trimming were worked out from the DNA. Here the sample spans about 150,000 clones, roughly 80% being singletons. Input material: peripheral blood. The clonotype comes from a woman aged 60-75 years with acute or convalescent COVID-19.

The CDR3: CASSWLLGGEGPLHF. DNA for the CDR3: TGTGCCAGCAGTTGGCTTTTGGGGGGGGAAGGACCCCTCCACTTT. V is TRBV2 and J is TRBJ1-6, with a possible D match to TRBD1 (5 bases). Germline V gives CDR1 SNHLY, CDR2 FYNNEI. V lost 5 bases, J lost 12 bases, and 20 bases lay in between. The CDR3 totals 15 residues. Complete variable domain (other parts from reference TRBV2 and TRBJ1-6): EPEVTQTPSHQVTQMGQEVILRCVPISNHLYFYWYRQILGQKVEFLVSFYNNEISEKSEIFDDQFSVERPDGSNFTLKIRSTKLEDSAMYFCASSWLLGGEGPLHFGNGTRLTVT.